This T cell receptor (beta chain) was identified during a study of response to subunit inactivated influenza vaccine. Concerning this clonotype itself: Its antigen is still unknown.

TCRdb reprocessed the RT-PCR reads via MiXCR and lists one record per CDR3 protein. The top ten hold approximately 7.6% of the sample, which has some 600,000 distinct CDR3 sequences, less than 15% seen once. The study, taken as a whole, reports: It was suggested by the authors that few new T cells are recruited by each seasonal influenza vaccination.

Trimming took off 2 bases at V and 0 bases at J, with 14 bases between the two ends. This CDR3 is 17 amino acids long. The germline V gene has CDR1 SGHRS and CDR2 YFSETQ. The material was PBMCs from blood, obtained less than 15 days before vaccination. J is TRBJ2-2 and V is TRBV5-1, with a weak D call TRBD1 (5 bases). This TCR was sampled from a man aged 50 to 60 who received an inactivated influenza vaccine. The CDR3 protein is CASSFGMGLSNTGELFF. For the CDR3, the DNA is TGCGCCAGCAGCTTTGGGATGGGGCTGTCGAACACCGGGGAGCTGTTTTTT.